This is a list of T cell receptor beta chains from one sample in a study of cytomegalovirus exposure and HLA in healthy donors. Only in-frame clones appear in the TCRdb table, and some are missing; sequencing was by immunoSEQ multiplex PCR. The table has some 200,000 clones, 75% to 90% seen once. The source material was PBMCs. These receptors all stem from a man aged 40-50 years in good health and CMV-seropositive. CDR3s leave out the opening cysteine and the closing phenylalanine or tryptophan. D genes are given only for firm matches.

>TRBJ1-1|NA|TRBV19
ASNSREDTEAF
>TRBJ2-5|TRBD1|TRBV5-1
ASSLEGGAQTQY
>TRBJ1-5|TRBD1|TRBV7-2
ASSPQGPPSPQH
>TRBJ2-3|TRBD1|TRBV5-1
ASSLQGTGRDTQY
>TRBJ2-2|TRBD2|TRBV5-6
ASSETSSYTGELF
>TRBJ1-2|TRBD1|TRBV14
ASSQGTGGGYT
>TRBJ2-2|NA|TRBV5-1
ASTGDTGELF
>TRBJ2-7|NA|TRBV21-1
ASSKVLPSSYEQY
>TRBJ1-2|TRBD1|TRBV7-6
ASSFSDRDDGYT
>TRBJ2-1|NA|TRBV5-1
ASSLAWGPPGDEQF
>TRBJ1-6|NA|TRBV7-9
ASSSPGRESSPLH
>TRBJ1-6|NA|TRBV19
ASSMRADHSPLH
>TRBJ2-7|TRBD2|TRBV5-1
ASSTPGLASNEQY
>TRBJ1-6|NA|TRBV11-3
ASSLDTLSPLH
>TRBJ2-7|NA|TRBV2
ASNRGRNEQY
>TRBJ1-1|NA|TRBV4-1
ASSQGDMTNTEAF
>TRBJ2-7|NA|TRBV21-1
ASSKVIGGGTYEQY
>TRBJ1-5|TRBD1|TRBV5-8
ASSSGQGSGQPQH
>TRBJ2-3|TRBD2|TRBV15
ATSRDIGGGRSTDTQY
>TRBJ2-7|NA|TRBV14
ASSQTWGRVEQY
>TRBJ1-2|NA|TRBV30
AWSVGQGYGYT
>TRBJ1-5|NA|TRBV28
ASSLFQGGGNQPQH
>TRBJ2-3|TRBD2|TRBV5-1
ASSLDPSGRTDTQY
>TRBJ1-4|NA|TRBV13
ASSLPPRREKLF
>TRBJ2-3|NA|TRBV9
ASSVDTQRSPTDTQY
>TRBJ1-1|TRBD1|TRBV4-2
ASSPGQANTEAF
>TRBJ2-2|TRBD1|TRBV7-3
ASSLGQVRTGELF
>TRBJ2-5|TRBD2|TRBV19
ASSRDSGGGETQY
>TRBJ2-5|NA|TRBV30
AWSASPQTQY
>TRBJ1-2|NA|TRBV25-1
ASSLTGNRGYT
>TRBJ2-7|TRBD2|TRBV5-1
ASSQRRGGEQY
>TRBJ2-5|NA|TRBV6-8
ASSYSQLNQQGGWETQY
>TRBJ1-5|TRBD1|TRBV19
ASSEGQGNQPQH
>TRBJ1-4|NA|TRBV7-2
ASSTHGANEKLF
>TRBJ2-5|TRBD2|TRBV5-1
ASSNTSVRVARETQY
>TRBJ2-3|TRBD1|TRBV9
ASSVGQGRGDTQY
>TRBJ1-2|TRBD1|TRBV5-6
ASSRDRGIDGYT
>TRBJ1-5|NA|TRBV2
ASSGGENQPQH
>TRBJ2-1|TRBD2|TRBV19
ACRLGGGAGNEQF
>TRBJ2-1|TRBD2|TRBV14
ASQNGGSSYNEQF
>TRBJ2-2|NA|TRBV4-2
ASSHPVTGELF
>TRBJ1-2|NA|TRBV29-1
SVLHIGYT
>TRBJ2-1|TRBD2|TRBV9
ASSESGTSLYEQF
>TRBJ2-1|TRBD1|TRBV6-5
ASSPRGPAYNEQF
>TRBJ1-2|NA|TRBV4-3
ASSQPGISYGYT
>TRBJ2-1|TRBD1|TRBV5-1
ASHLGTATYNEQF
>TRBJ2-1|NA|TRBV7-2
ASSLEGAVYNEQF
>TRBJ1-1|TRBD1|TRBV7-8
ASSPTGNAEAF
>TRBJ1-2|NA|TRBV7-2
ASSLARGGYT
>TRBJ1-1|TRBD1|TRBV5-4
ASSWAPGQGKTEAF
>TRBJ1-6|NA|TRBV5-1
ASTPSSYNSPLH
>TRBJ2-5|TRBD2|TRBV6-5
ASSYSGTSGGETQY
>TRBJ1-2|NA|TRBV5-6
ASSLVVQVPTNT
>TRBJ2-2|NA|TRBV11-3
ASSLESGTGELF
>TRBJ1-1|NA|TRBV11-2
ASPSTFSPRGRVNTEAF
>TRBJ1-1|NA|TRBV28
ASSLPQGGTEAF
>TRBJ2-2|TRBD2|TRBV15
ATRTSGGTGELF